This T cell receptor (beta chain) was found in a study of blood T cell repertoires in COVID-19. V lost 2 bases to trimming and J lost 0 bases, with 9 bases between them. The CDR3 has 15 amino acids. Germline V lookup: CDR1 SGHNT, CDR2 YYREEE (reference sequence). Using immunoSEQ multiplex PCR, the repertoire was profiled, and TCRdb retains in-frame clones only, with some absent. The table has over 300,000 clones, around 89% seen once. This clonotype was obtained from a man between 18 and 35 years old with active or convalescent COVID-19. Sequencing used peripheral blood. The rearrangement uses TRBV5-4 and TRBJ1-3; D is possibly TRBD1 (5 bases). This chain's CDR3 is CASSFNRNSGNTIYF. The CDR3 DNA reads as TGTGCCAGCAGCTTTAACAGGAACTCTGGAAACACCATATATTTT. Drawing the rest from reference TRBV5-4 and TRBJ1-3, the complete variable domain is ETGVTQSPTHLIKTRGQQVTLRCSSQSGHNTVSWYQQALGQGPQFIFQYYREEENGRGNFPPRFSGLQFPNYSSELNVNALELDDSALYLCASSFNRNSGNTIYFGEGSWLTVV.